This TCR beta chain was observed in a study of blood T cells in healthy people across ages. About this clonotype: Its antigen remains unidentified.

Looked up from germline, CDR1 is MNHEY and CDR2 is SVGAGI. The CDR3 covers 15 residues. Trimming took 6 bases from V and 2 from J; bases not matched to a gene: 4. A second about 7 to 11 cycle PCR used barcoded and J-beta primers. Each of the cDNA molecules was tagged by a template-switch adaptor with 12 random nucleotides. TCRdb used MiXCR to reprocess the 5' RACE reads, holding one entry per CDR3 protein. The sample holds 900,000 to 950,000 distinct CDR3 sequences, almost 30% seen once. Study-level results: More naive CD4+ cells and higher diversity marked long-lived donors relative to aged donors.

This sample was also put to use in a study of T cells of mothers and their children.

This TCR was sampled from a woman between 35 and 50 years old in good health. Source material: blood. The rearrangement links TRBV6-5 to TRBJ1-5; 10 bases map to TRBD1. This CDR3 is CASRGDRGGNQPQHF. The CDR3 region has the DNA TGTGCCAGCAGGGGGGACAGGGGTGGCAATCAGCCCCAGCATTTT.